A single sample is the source of the 19 T cell receptor beta chains below, sequenced in a study of regulatory T cells in long-lasting Graves disease. The time point was: newly diagnosed GD, antithyroid drugs for less than 3 months. PBMC-derived RNA was used for the TCR library. Libraries of TCR beta came from iRepertoire HTBI primers plus Arm-PCR of CDR3 regions. TCRdb reanalysed the multiplex PCR reads using MiXCR and keeps one entry per CDR3 protein. The sample holds 550,000 or so distinct CDR3 sequences, 12% seen once. These data were also filed under a second study, of T cells in Graves' hyperthyroidism and ophthalmopathy.

The material sequenced was peripheral blood mononuclear cells (PBMCs), taken at new diagnosis, from a patient treated with antithyroid drugs. These receptors were taken from a woman in her twenties or thirties with Graves disease.

The table lists this clonotype with many counts. The chain carries TRBV10-3 and TRBJ2-7; TRBD2 matches 15 bases. After removal of 6 bases from V and 7 bases from J, the junction contained 7 bases not matched to a gene. Germline V gives CDR1 ENHRY, CDR2 SYGVKD. The CDR3 is 15 amino acids. As DNA, the CDR3 is TGTGCCATCAGCGGACTAGCGGGAGGGCCGCAGGAGCAGTACTTC. Translating gives CAISGLAGGPQEQYF.

This clonotype has just a few counts. The chain employs TRBV10-3 and TRBJ2-1; the match to TRBD1 covers 7 bases. The DNA end lines up better with TRBJ2-5; the J call may be wrong. The germline V gene has CDR1 ENHRY and CDR2 SYGVKD. CDR3 size: 14 residues. The CDR3 DNA reads as TGTGCCACCCGAGCAGGGGGAGTGCGAGAGACCCAGTACTTC. Protein product: CATRAGGVRETQYF.

Many counts were recorded for this clonotype. The chain employs TRBV7-9 and TRBJ1-1; D perhaps matches TRBD1 (5 bases). Germline V gives CDR1 SEHNR, CDR2 FQNEAQ (reference sequence). CDR3 length: 15 residues. Trimming pared 5 bases from V and 2 bases from J, leaving 15 bases between. The CDR3, as DNA: TGTGCCAGCAGCACCCGGGGCGGGGATAACACTGAAGCTTTCTTT. Amino acids: CASSTRGGDNTEAFF.

This clonotype was seen more than once but under ten times. The chain couples TRBV7-6 to TRBJ1-4, with D perhaps TRBD1 (5 bases). This CDR3 contains 16 residues. Germline CDR1 is SGHVS and CDR2 is FNYEAQ. V shed 5 bases and J shed 3 bases, with 16 bases lying between them. CDR3 nucleotide sequence: TGTGCCAGCAGCAAATTGGGGCCTTCGTCTAATGAAAAACTGTTTTTT. It is translated as CASSKLGPSSNEKLFF.

This clonotype came up many times. The chain links TRBV6-5 to TRBJ2-7; weak D call: TRBD2 (5 bases). This CDR3 comprises 19 residues. The V gene lost 2 bases and the J gene lost 0 bases, with 23 bases spanning the gap. The germline CDR1 and CDR2 sequences are MNHEY and SVGAGI. CDR3: CASSYIPGRSYTSSYEQYF. The CDR3 nucleotides read TGTGCCAGCAGTTACATACCGGGAAGGAGCTATACTAGCTCCTACGAGCAGTACTTC.

This clonotype occurred a few times. The CDR3 here is CSVAGEGVKNIQYF. Written as DNA, the CDR3 is TGCAGCGTTGCCGGGGAGGGAGTCAAAAACATTCAGTACTTC. The V gene is TRBV29-1, the J gene TRBJ2-4; the match to TRBD2 covers 7 bases. CDR3 length: 14 residues. The ends lost 4 bases at V and 3 bases at J; junction bases unmatched: 6. Germline-derived CDR1 and CDR2 are SQVTM and ANQGSEA.

The chain is built from TRBV19 and TRBJ2-4; tentative D call: TRBD2 (5 bases). The CDR3 sequence is 16 residues long. Germline CDR1 is LNHDA and CDR2 is SQIVND (reference sequence). V was pared by 3 bases and J by 5 bases, with 17 bases between. The CDR3 bases are TGTGCCAGTAGTATGGGCCAGGTTCTTAGCGAAAACATTCAGTACTTC. Its protein product is CASSMGQVLSENIQYF.

This clonotype was found a few times. For the CDR3, the DNA is TGTGCCAGCAGCCCCAACCGGGCTTTCTTT. Translated: CASSPNRAFF. V is TRBV6-1 and J is TRBJ1-1; the D is unclear. This CDR3 is 10 amino acids long. CDR1 and CDR2 from the germline V gene are MNHNS and SASEGT. Trimming shortened V by 6 bases and J by 11 bases, and 10 bases separated the two germline ends.

This rearrangement joins TRBV5-4 to TRBJ2-6, with a possible D match to TRBD2 (6 bases). The germline V and J ends were trimmed by 3 bases and 4 bases, with 14 bases remaining between them. This CDR3 region has 16 residues. CDR1 and CDR2 from the germline V gene are SGHNT and YYREEE (reference sequence). CDR3 region: CASSSSRGYGANVLTF. The CDR3 region has the DNA TGTGCCAGCAGCTCGAGCCGGGGGTACGGGGCCAACGTCCTGACTTTC.

The chain joins TRBV24-1 to TRBJ2-7; D might be TRBD1 (6 bases). Germline V gene sequence: CDR1 KGHDR, CDR2 SFDVKD. This CDR3 has 13 amino acids. V was cut by 4 bases and J by 5 bases, with 11 bases left in between. The chain's CDR3 is CATSEPTGHEQYF. CDR3 coding DNA: TGTGCCACCAGTGAGCCTACAGGGCACGAGCAGTACTTC.

This clonotype was detected many times. V and J are TRBV10-3 and TRBJ1-5; D gene uncertain. This CDR3 has 15 residues. Trimming took 3 bases from V and 0 from J, leaving 9 bases between them. Looked up from germline, CDR1 is ENHRY and CDR2 is SYGVKD. CDR3 nucleotide sequence: TGTGCCATCAGTGACCCGAAGGGTAGCAATCAGCCCCAGCATTTT. Amino acids: CAISDPKGSNQPQHF.

This clonotype appeared many times. V and J are TRBV7-6 and TRBJ1-1, with 10 bases matching TRBD1. The length of the CDR3 is 14 residues. With 8 bases clipped from V and 2 bases from J, the junction kept 5 bases outside the gene matches. Germline assignment: CDR1 SGHVS and CDR2 FNYEAQ. DNA of the CDR3: TGTGCCAGCGGACAGGGGGGGCTCAACACTGAAGCTTTCTTT. Protein: CASGQGGLNTEAFF.

This rearrangement joins TRBV7-9 to TRBJ2-7; 8 bases agree with TRBD2. The J segment lost 2 bases and the V segment lost 1 base, leaving 10 bases of the junction unmatched. The CDR3 covers 17 residues. The germline gives CDR1 SEHNR, CDR2 FQNEAQ (reference sequence). The CDR3 nucleotides are TGTGCCAGCAGCTTAGTTGGCCTAGCGGGTACACCCTACGAGCAGTACTTC. This gives the protein CASSLVGLAGTPYEQYF.

This clonotype appeared many times. The rearrangement joins TRBV7-8 to TRBJ2-2; D call uncertain. This CDR3 region has 12 residues. CDR1 and CDR2 (germline): SGHVS, FQNEAQ. V shed 3 bases and J shed 11 bases, with 10 bases lying between them. CDR3 region: CASSLGRAELFF. The CDR3 nucleotides are TGTGCCAGCAGCTTGGGTCGAGCAGAGCTGTTTTTT.

About this clonotype itself: A much larger clone differs by one base, so this may be a read error. No conserved phenylalanine or tryptophan is present at the end of the CDR3, so a read error is the likely explanation. The V call is TRBV6-1, the J call TRBJ1-1; 10 positions match TRBD1. CDR3 length: 16 amino acids. CDR1 MNHNS and CDR2 SASEGT come from the germline V gene. Trimming at V came to 9 bases and at J to 0 bases, leaving 10 bases not matched to a gene. The CDR3 reads CASFMDRGDLNTEAFS. The DNA of the CDR3 is TGTGCCAGTTTCATGGACAGGGGGGACTTGAACACTGAAGCTTTCTCT.

As to this clonotype: Relative to the germline gene, one junction end is altered; a read error may explain this. V gene TRBV18 combines with J gene TRBJ2-1; 8 nucleotides match TRBD2. CDR3 length: 16 amino acids. CDR1 is KGHSH, CDR2 LQKENI, per germline. CDR3 in amino acids: CVSSPFSGRSSNEQFF. For the CDR3, the DNA is TGTGTCAGCTCACCATTCAGCGGGAGATCTTCCAATGAGCAGTTCTTC.

Many counts were recorded for this clonotype. CDR3 region: CASSPHPGDSGANVLTF. CDR3 in DNA: TGTGCCAGCAGTCCACACCCGGGGGACTCTGGGGCCAACGTCCTGACTTTC. The chain links TRBV28 to TRBJ2-6, with D possibly TRBD2 on 6 matching bases. The V end was cut by 5 bases, the J end by 0 bases, with 14 bases between. Germline assignment: CDR1 MDHEN and CDR2 SYDVKM. The CDR3 has 17 residues.

This clonotype was counted at least ten times. V usage is TRBV9 and J usage is TRBJ1-1, with D possibly matching TRBD1 (6 bases). CDR1 is SGDLS, CDR2 YYNGEE, per germline. This CDR3 comprises 16 residues. The V and J ends lost 1 base and 5 bases respectively, with 18 bases between them. CDR3 DNA sequence: TGTGCCAGCAGCGTAATAGTGGGACAAGAAGGGACTGAAGCTTTCTTT. Amino acids: CASSVIVGQEGTEAFF.

Turning to this clonotype: One junction end disagrees with the germline gene, perhaps due to a read error. The chain combines TRBV7-9 with TRBJ1-1; D perhaps matches TRBD1 (6 bases). CDR3 length equals 18 residues. Looked up from germline, CDR1 is SEHNR and CDR2 is FQNEAQ (reference sequence). Here the CDR3 DNA reads TGTGCCGGCAGCTTAAGTAGGGGGGTTGCCACAATGAACACTGAAGCTTTCTTT. Amino acids: CAGSLSRGVATMNTEAFF.